This is a list of T cell receptor beta chains from one sample in a study of human versus mouse CDR3 diversity and MHC coevolution. Profiled with immunoSEQ multiplex PCR; TCRdb holds only in-frame clones, not every one. The table lists tens of thousands of clones, approximately 94% of them singletons. The specimen sequenced was naive CD4+ T cells from blood. The receptors originated from a person in their sixties in good health. CDR3s include the opening cysteine and the closing phenylalanine or tryptophan. The D gene is left open where the match is weak. Size tells how often a clone was seen (once, few, many) or the class of an expanded clone, and some rows leave it out.

TRBV7-9	-	-	TRBJ1-5	13	CASSLGQNQPQHF	TGTGCCAGCAGCTTAGGCCAGAATCAGCCCCAGCATTTT
TRBV19	TRBD1	-	TRBJ1-4	10	CATRGEKLFF	TGTGCCACCAGGGGGGAAAAACTGTTTTTT
TRBV19	TRBD2	-	TRBJ2-1	17	CASSPRTSGSRFNEQFF	TGTGCCAGTAGTCCCCGGACTAGCGGGAGTAGGTTCAATGAGCAGTTCTTC
TRBV7-3	TRBD2	-	TRBJ2-1	16	CASSPHVSGIGNEQFF	TGTGCCAGCAGCCCCCACGTTAGCGGGATAGGGAATGAGCAGTTCTTC
TRBV14	TRBD1	once	TRBJ2-5	14	CASRATGGWETQYF	TGTGCCAGCAGGGCTACAGGGGGCTGGGAGACCCAGTACTTC
TRBV7-3	TRBD2	-	TRBJ2-1	15	CASSSIAGLNNEQFF	TGTGCCAGCAGCTCCATAGCGGGGCTTAACAATGAGCAGTTCTTC
TRBV19	TRBD2	-	TRBJ2-1	15	CASSDRLASRAEQFF	TGTGCCAGTAGTGACCGACTAGCTAGCCGGGCTGAGCAGTTCTTC
TRBV5-8	TRBD1	-	TRBJ1-2	13	CASNTQGVQGYTF	TGTGCCAGCAATACACAGGGGGTTCAAGGCTACACCTTC
TRBV6-5	-	-	TRBJ2-4	15	CASIAGGGGANIQYF	TGTGCCAGCATCGCCGGGGGAGGGGGGGCAAACATTCAGTACTTC
TRBV18	-	-	TRBJ1-1	14	CASSAGWGNTEAFF	TGTGCCAGCTCGGCAGGGTGGGGGAACACTGAAGCTTTCTTT
TRBV6-5	-	-	TRBJ2-7	14	CASSYSAGRYEQYF	TGTGCCAGCAGTTACTCGGCAGGGCGGTACGAGCAGTACTTC
TRBV9	TRBD2	-	TRBJ2-3	17	CASSLSDIPGGTDTQYF	TGTGCCAGCAGCCTAAGCGACATCCCGGGAGGAACAGATACGCAGTATTTT
TRBV19	-	-	TRBJ2-1	14	CASSNREGYNEQFF	TGTGCCAGCTCGAACAGGGAGGGCTACAATGAGCAGTTCTTC
TRBV7-8	-	-	TRBJ1-3	17	CASSLVGSRDRGNTIYF	TGTGCCAGCAGCTTAGTGGGGAGTCGGGATCGTGGGAACACCATATATTTT
TRBV6-1	TRBD1	-	TRBJ1-3	15	CASIRDPTGWNTIYF	TGTGCCAGCATTCGAGACCCGACAGGGTGGAACACCATATATTTT
TRBV27	TRBD1	-	TRBJ1-2	15	CASSLRGQLPDGYTF	TGTGCCAGCAGTTTAAGGGGACAGCTTCCCGATGGCTACACCTTC
TRBV5-1	-	-	TRBJ1-4	16	CASSLEPGVSNEKLFF	TGCGCCAGCAGCTTGGAGCCAGGGGTTTCTAATGAAAAACTGTTTTTT
TRBV11-3	TRBD2	-	TRBJ2-3	15	CASSLGALAGGVQYF	TGTGCCAGCAGCTTAGGGGCCCTAGCGGGAGGGGTGCAGTATTTT
TRBV5-1	TRBD2	-	TRBJ2-2	15	CASSGGNVDTGELFF	TGCGCCAGCTCGGGGGGGAACGTGGACACCGGGGAGCTGTTTTTT
TRBV5-6	-	-	TRBJ2-5	13	CASSPAGTGTQYF	TGTGCCAGCAGCCCGGCGGGGACGGGGACCCAGTACTTC
TRBV2	TRBD1	-	TRBJ2-1	12	CASSKDRGEQFF	TGTGCCAGCAGTAAAGACAGGGGAGAGCAGTTCTTC
TRBV4-2	-	-	TRBJ2-1	15	CASSQETGDDNEQFF	TGTGCCAGCAGCCAAGAGACGGGAGACGACAATGAGCAGTTCTTC
TRBV5-1	TRBD2	-	TRBJ2-3	14	CASSPGGPADTQYF	TGCGCCAGCAGCCCGGGAGGGCCAGCAGATACGCAGTATTTT
TRBV19	TRBD1	-	TRBJ2-3	14	CASSEQGDTDTQYF	TGTGCCAGTAGTGAACAGGGGGACACAGATACGCAGTATTTT
TRBV7-3	-	-	TRBJ2-3	16	CASSPRSGASTDTQYF	TGTGCCAGCAGCCCCAGAAGCGGCGCTAGCACAGATACGCAGTATTTT
TRBV6-5	-	-	TRBJ1-1	14	CASRLGGAASEAFF	TGTGCCAGCCGCCTAGGGGGGGCGGCGTCTGAAGCTTTCTTT
TRBV5-1	TRBD2	-	TRBJ2-1	19	CASSLAPSGRQTSYNEQFF	TGCGCCAGCAGCTTGGCCCCTAGCGGGAGGCAGACCTCCTACAATGAGCAGTTCTTC
TRBV27	-	-	TRBJ2-2	16	CASRKGQGANTGELFF	TGTGCCAGCAGAAAGGGACAAGGCGCGAACACCGGGGAGCTGTTTTTT
TRBV5-4	TRBD2	-	TRBJ2-7	15	CASSLGLAGEYEQYF	TGTGCCAGCAGCTTGGGCCTAGCGGGAGAGTACGAGCAGTACTTC